A single sample gave rise to the 3 T cell receptor beta chains below, sequenced in a study of T-cell reconstitution after alpha-beta-depleted transplantation in children. A TCRbeta library incorporating unique molecular identifiers was prepared. TCRdb re-analysed the PCR reads in MiXCR, keeping a single row per CDR3 protein. The sample contains some 500,000 distinct CDR3 sequences, roughly 18% of which appear only once. The sample here was PBMCs from the stem cell graft donor, taken from the stem cell graft. The receptors shown here come from a human donor who donated a stem cell graft to a child with acute lymphoblastic leukemia.

This chain uses TRBV7-3 with TRBJ2-3; D ambiguous. This CDR3 comprises 13 residues. Trimming cost V 4 bases and J 0 bases, with 5 bases left between them. Germline CDR1 is SGHTA and CDR2 is FQGTGA. CDR3 region: CASSSSSTDTQYF. Written as DNA, the CDR3 is TGTGCCAGCAGCTCCTCTAGCACAGATACGCAGTATTTT.

This clonotype showed up just a few times. The J gene is TRBJ2-1, the V gene TRBV20-1, with D maybe TRBD2 (6 bases). This CDR3 spans 15 amino acids. Germline V gives CDR1 DFQATT, CDR2 SNEGSKA (reference sequence). Trimming took 1 base from V and 2 from J, leaving 12 bases between them. DNA of the CDR3: TGCAGTGCTAGAGTACGGCGCGGGACCTACAATGAGCAGTTCTTC. It specifies CSARVRRGTYNEQFF.

The chain links TRBV7-9 to TRBJ2-7; 8 bases agree with TRBD1. CDR1 SEHNR and CDR2 FQNEAQ come from the germline V gene (reference sequence). The CDR3 consists of 13 residues. The V gene end was trimmed by 4 bases and the J gene end by 5 bases; junction bases not matched to a gene: 4. CDR3 protein: CASSWAGGNEQYF. The CDR3 coding sequence is TGTGCCAGCAGCTGGGCAGGGGGCAACGAGCAGTACTTC. The whole variable domain, remainder taken from reference TRBV7-9 and TRBJ2-7, is DTGVSQNPRHKITKRGQNVTFRCDPISEHNRLYWYRQTLGQGPEFLTYFQNEAQLEKSRLLSDRFSAERPKGSFSTLEIQRTEQGDSAMYLCASSWAGGNEQYFGPGTRLTVT.